These 10 T cell receptor beta chains were all obtained from the same sample, sequenced in a study of T cells in Graves' hyperthyroidism and ophthalmopathy. Amplified regions were TCR beta CDR3 sequences from RNA transcripts. During a first-round RT-PCR of the TCR CDR3, the HTBI primer set was used. TCRdb recomputed calls from the multiplex PCR reads with MiXCR, one row per CDR3 protein. This sample has hundreds of thousands of distinct CDR3 sequences; approximately 40% occur once, and the top ten carry roughly 30%. The sample was blood. These receptors all come from a woman aged 40 to 55 with Graves' hyperthyroidism.

At least ten counts were recorded for this clonotype. This chain connects TRBV7-6 to TRBJ1-6, with TRBD1 as a possible D gene (5 bases). Germline CDR1 and CDR2: SGHVS and FNYEAQ. The CDR3 runs 16 residues. V was shortened by 5 bases and J by 7 bases, with 18 bases between the two germline ends. The CDR3 DNA is TGTGCCAGCAGCCCAGGCCGGGACGTAGGAAATTCACCCCTCCACTTT. This gives the protein CASSPGRDVGNSPLHF.

In this sample, this clonotype turned up a few times. The J gene is TRBJ1-2, the V gene TRBV6-5, with TRBD1 matching over 9 bases. V shed 4 bases and J 6 bases; nucleotides not matched to a gene: 6. The CDR3 runs to 14 residues. From germline, CDR1 is MNHEY and CDR2 SVGAGI. DNA of the CDR3: TGTGCCAGCAGTTCCAACCGGGACAGGGATGGCTACACCTTC. It encodes CASSSNRDRDGYTF.

The chain is built from TRBV20-1 and TRBJ2-5; TRBD2 is a possible D gene (6 bases). The DNA matches TRBJ2-1 better at its end, which makes the J call doubtful. This CDR3 has 13 residues. CDR1 DFQATT and CDR2 SNEGSKA come from the germline V gene (reference sequence). The CDR3 reads CSAGLTSTNEQFF. The CDR3 coding sequence is TGCAGTGCTGGCTTAACTAGCACCAATGAGCAGTTCTTC.

This clonotype came up a few times. The J gene is TRBJ1-5, the V gene TRBV6-2 or TRBV6-3; D is undetermined. This CDR3 has 13 residues. In germline, CDR1 is MNHEY, CDR2 SVGEGT. V lost 7 bases to trimming and J lost 4 bases, with 11 bases between them. CDR3 in amino acids: CASTMRVNQPQHF. CDR3 coding DNA: TGTGCCAGCACGATGAGGGTGAATCAGCCCCAGCATTTT.

This clonotype showed up many times. This rearrangement joins TRBV12-3 or TRBV12-4 to TRBJ2-5, with D perhaps matching TRBD1 (6 bases). The CDR3 loop spans 14 amino acids. Trimming shortened V by 11 bases and J by 5 bases, and 21 bases separated the two germline ends. CDR3 sequence reads: CASQGQGRGETQYF. The CDR3 DNA sequence: TGTGCCTCCCAGGGGCAGGGGAGAGGTGAGACCCAGTACTTC.

This clonotype occurred many times. The rearrangement links TRBV9 to TRBJ1-3, with a tentative D call TRBD1 (5 bases). Germline values: CDR1 SGDLS, CDR2 YYNGEE. CDR3 length equals 15 residues. With 0 bases removed from V and 0 bases from J, the gap between germline ends came to 7 bases. The CDR3 loop reads CASSVVGLSGNTIYF. In nucleotides, the CDR3 is TGTGCCAGCAGCGTAGTGGGACTCTCTGGAAACACCATATATTTT.

V gene TRBV7-2 combines with J gene TRBJ1-1; 7 nucleotides align to TRBD1. V lost 7 bases to trimming and J lost 4 bases; unmatched junction nucleotides: 9. The CDR3 runs 14 residues. The germline CDR1 and CDR2 sequences are SGHTA and FQGNSA. CDR3 sequence: CASTNRQGGTEAFF. The CDR3 bases are TGTGCCAGCACCAACCGCCAGGGGGGCACTGAAGCTTTCTTT.

A remark on this clonotype: At one of its ends the junction is not consistent with the germline gene, which may arise from a read error. The V call is TRBV7-2, the J call TRBJ2-5; TRBD1 matches at 9 bases. The CDR3 spans 17 residues. Per the germline V gene, CDR1 is SGHTA and CDR2 is FQGNSA. The CDR3 DNA reads as TGCGCCAGCAGCCAGCACCCGGGACAGGGAGATGCAAAGACCCAGTACTTC. Protein: CASSQHPGQGDAKTQYF.

This clonotype was found a few times. The gene calls are TRBV10-3 and TRBJ2-3; 7 bases line up with TRBD2. This CDR3 is built from 14 residues. The trim removed 2 bases at V and 3 bases at J, leaving 2 bases unmatched. CDR1 is ENHRY and CDR2 is SYGVKD in the germline V gene. CDR3 residues: CAISEAGVTDTQYF. Written as DNA, the CDR3 is TGTGCCATCAGTGAGGCGGGGGTTACAGATACGCAGTATTTT.

This clonotype was detected many times. J is TRBJ1-1 and V is TRBV29-1; D is ambiguous. V lost 4 bases, J lost 7 bases, and 7 bases lay in between. The CDR3 has 10 residues. CDR1 and CDR2 (germline): SQVTM, ANQGSEA. DNA for the CDR3: TGCAGCGTTGCGCGGGATGAAGCTTTCTTT. Residues: CSVARDEAFF. Filled out from reference TRBV29-1 and TRBJ1-1, the complete variable domain reads SAVISQKPSRDICQRGTSLTIQCQVDSQVTMMFWYRQQPGQSLTLIATANQGSEATYESGFVIDKFPISRPNLTFSTLTVSNMSPEDSSIYLCSVARDEAFFGQGTRLTVV.